Sequencing of this T cell receptor beta chain was carried out in a study of CD8 T cells in ankylosing spondylitis. Overall study results and limits: From matched ankylosing spondylitis synovial fluid, disease-linked clones were reportedly recovered at significantly enriched levels.

With respect to this clonotype: The target antigen is unknown. A junction end diverges from the germline sequence, so it may reflect a read error.

This CDR3 comprises 14 residues. Germline V gene lookup returns CDR1 SEHNR and CDR2 FQNEAQ (reference sequence). Using quantitative 5'-RACE with molecular barcodes, the authors made TCR beta libraries. TCRdb redid the calling of the 5' RACE reads with MiXCR, one entry per CDR3 protein. This sample has 200,000 or so distinct CDR3 sequences, with approximately 24% found just once. Sequencing was done on a sample of blood, either unsorted or a sorted T cell fraction (not recorded which). The receptor comes from a male donor with ankylosing spondylitis or in good health (not recorded which). The gene calls are TRBV7-9 and TRBJ2-7, with 8 nucleotides matching TRBD1. CDR3 residues: CSSSLTGDAYEQYF. CDR3 in DNA: TGTTCCAGCAGCTTGACAGGGGATGCCTACGAGCAGTACTTC.